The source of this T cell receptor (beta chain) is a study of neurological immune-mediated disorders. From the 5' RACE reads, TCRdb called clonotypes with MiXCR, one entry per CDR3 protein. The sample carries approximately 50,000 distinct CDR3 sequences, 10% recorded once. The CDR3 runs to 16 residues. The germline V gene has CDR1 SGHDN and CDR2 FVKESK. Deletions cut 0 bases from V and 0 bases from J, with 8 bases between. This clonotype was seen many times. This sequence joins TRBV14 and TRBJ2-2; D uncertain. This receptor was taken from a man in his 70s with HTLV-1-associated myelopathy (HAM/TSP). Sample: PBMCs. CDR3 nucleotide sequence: TGTGCCAGCAGCCAAGATATGGAGACGAACACCGGGGAGCTGTTTTTT. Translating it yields CASSQDMETNTGELFF.